A selection of T cell receptor gamma chains follows, all from one sample in a study of gamma delta lymphoproliferative disorders and STAT genes. TCRdb re-processed the multiplex PCR reads using CATT. The sample comprises 1,200 or so gamma-chain clones, roughly a tenth of which are singletons, and approximately 90% rests with the top ten. Sequenced: blood. The receptor set was obtained from a human donor with gamma-delta T-cell large granular lymphocyte leukemia. CDR3s include the opening cysteine and the closing phenylalanine or tryptophan. The order of the fields is clone size, CDR3 length, J gene, V gene, CDR3 protein, CDR3 DNA. The size of a clone is reported for some rows only, either as once, few or many, or as a class for expanded clones.

>medium-sized|11|TRGJP1|TRGV10
CAACGGWFKIF
TGTGCTGCGTGTGGGGGTTGGTTCAAGATATTT
>medium-sized|15|TRGJP1|TRGV11
CTTVPVYTTGWFKIF
.
>.|18|TRGJ1/TRGJ2|TRGV11
CTTVPAGLPSSLYYKKLF
.
>many|16|TRGJ1/TRGJ2|TRGV11
CTTVPAGLGTGYKKLF
.
>.|13|TRGJ1/TRGJ2|TRGV2
CATWDGPIYKKLF
TGTGCCACCTGGGACGGGCCGATTTATAAGAAACTCTTT
>medium-sized|13|TRGJ1/TRGJ2|TRGV10
CAAWDRNYYKKLF
TGTGCTGCGTGGGACCGAAATTATTATAAGAAACTCTTT
>.|13|TRGJ1/TRGJ2|TRGV4
CATWDNVYYKKLF
TGTGCCACCTGGGATAACGTTTATTATAAGAAACTCTTT
>.|12|TRGJ1/TRGJ2|TRGV8
CATWDFFNKKLF
TGTGCCACCTGGGACTTTTTTAATAAGAAACTCTTT
>medium-sized|10|TRGJP1|TRGV10
CAAWVRFKIF
TGTGCTGCGTGGGTTAGGTTCAAGATATTT
>few|15|TRGJP1|TRGV8
CATWDWGATGWFKIF
TGTGCCACCTGGGATTGGGGCGCCACTGGTTGGTTCAAGATATTT
>few|16|TRGJ1/TRGJ2|TRGV4
CATWDSPGHYYYKKLF
TGTGCCACCTGGGACTCCCCGGGACATTATTATTATAAGAAACTCTTT
>medium-sized|15|TRGJP2|TRGV3
CATWDRPGSDWIKTF
TGTGCCACCTGGGACAGGCCCGGTAGTGATTGGATCAAGACGTTT
>few|15|TRGJ1/TRGJ2|TRGV4
CATWDGARIYYKKLF
TGTGCCACCTGGGATGGTGCACGGATTTATTATAAGAAACTCTTT
>medium-sized|13|TRGJ1/TRGJ2|TRGV10
CAAWDADYYKKLF
TGTGCTGCGTGGGATGCTGATTATTATAAGAAACTCTTT
>few|15|TRGJP1|TRGV10
CAAWDYRPNGWFKIF
TGTGCTGCGTGGGATTATCGCCCCAATGGTTGGTTCAAGATATTT
>.|12|TRGJ1/TRGJ2|TRGV3
CATWDRPEKKLF
TGTGCCACCTGGGACAGGCCGGAGAAGAAACTCTTT
>medium-sized|16|TRGJ1/TRGJ2|TRGV11
CTTVPAGLGYYYKKLF
.
>many|16|TRGJP2|TRGV8
CATWDKVRGSDWIKTF
TGTGCCACCTGGGATAAAGTGAGGGGTAGTGATTGGATCAAGACGTTT
>.|12|TRGJ1/TRGJ2|TRGV2
CATWDGLREKLF
TGTGCCACCTGGGACGGGCTTAGGGAGAAACTCTTT
>few|10|TRGJ1/TRGJ2|TRGV4
CATWPHKKLF
TGTGCCACCTGGCCACATAAGAAACTCTTT
>medium-sized|11|TRGJ1/TRGJ2|TRGV10
CAAWVQDKKLF
TGTGCTGCGTGGGTCCAGGATAAGAAACTCTTT
>many|16|TRGJ1/TRGJ2|TRGV10
CAAWDCLGPTYYKKLF
TGTGCTGCGTGGGATTGTCTTGGGCCCACTTATTATAAGAAACTCTTT
>few|18|TRGJ1/TRGJ2|TRGV11
CACWIRHAVALNYYKKLF
TGTGCCTGCTGGATTAGGCACGCGGTCGCGCTGAATTATTATAAGAAACTCTTT
>.|15|TRGJP1|TRGV8
CATWIKISTGWFKIF
TGTGCCACCTGGATAAAAATCTCCACTGGTTGGTTCAAGATATTT
>.|14|TRGJ1/TRGJ2|TRGV9
CALWESSCYYKKLF
TGTGCCTTGTGGGAGTCCTCCTGTTATTATAAGAAACTCTTT
>medium-sized|15|TRGJP1|TRGV11
CACWIGEITGWFKIF
TGTGCCTGCTGGATTGGGGAGATAACTGGTTGGTTCAAGATATTT
>.|17|TRGJ1/TRGJ2|TRGV11
CTTVPAGLGTSYYKKLF
.
>medium-sized|12|TRGJ1/TRGJ2|TRGV8
CATWDSRSEKLF
TGTGCCACCTGGGATAGTAGATCCGAGAAACTCTTT
>.|14|TRGJP1|TRGV2
CATWDGRAGWFKIF
TGTGCCACCTGGGACGGGCGCGCTGGTTGGTTCAAGATATTT
>medium-sized|14|TRGJP1|TRGV8
CATWDSGAGWFKIF
TGTGCCACCTGGGATAGCGGCGCTGGTTGGTTCAAGATATTT
>medium-sized|11|TRGJ1/TRGJ2|TRGV3
CATWEYYKKLF
TGTGCCACCTGGGAATATTATAAGAAACTCTTT
>many|13|TRGJP1|TRGV10
CAACHTTGWFKIF
TGTGCTGCGTGCCATACCACTGGTTGGTTCAAGATATTT
>once|14|TRGJ1/TRGJ2|TRGV11
CTTVPAGLGTGKLF
.
>.|15|TRGJ1/TRGJ2|TRGV9
CALWEVQLSGYKKLF
TGTGCCTTGTGGGAGGTGCAGCTCTCGGGGTATAAGAAACTCTTT
>few|9|TRGJ1/TRGJ2|TRGV8
CAAYYKKLF
TGTGCCGCATATTACAAGAAACTCTTT
>.|11|TRGJ1/TRGJ2|TRGV8
CATWDPPWKLF
TGTGCCACCTGGGACCCCCCATGGAAACTCTTT